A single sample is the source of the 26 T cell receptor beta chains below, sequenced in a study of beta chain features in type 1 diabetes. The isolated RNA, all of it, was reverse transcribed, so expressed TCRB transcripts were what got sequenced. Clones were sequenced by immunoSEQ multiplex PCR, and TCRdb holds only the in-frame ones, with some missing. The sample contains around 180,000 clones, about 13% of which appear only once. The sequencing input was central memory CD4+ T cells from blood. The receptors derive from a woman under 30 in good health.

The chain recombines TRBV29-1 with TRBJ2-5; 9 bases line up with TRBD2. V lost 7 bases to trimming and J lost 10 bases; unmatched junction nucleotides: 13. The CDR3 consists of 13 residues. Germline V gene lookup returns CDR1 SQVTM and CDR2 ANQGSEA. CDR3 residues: CSAVAGASEVQYF. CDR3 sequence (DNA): TGCAGCGCCGTAGCGGGAGCTTCCGAGGTCCAGTACTTC.

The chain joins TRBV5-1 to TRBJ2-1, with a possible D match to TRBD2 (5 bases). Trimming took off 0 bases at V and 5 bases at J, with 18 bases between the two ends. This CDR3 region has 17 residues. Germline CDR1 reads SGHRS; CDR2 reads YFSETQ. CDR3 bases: TGCGCCAGCAGCTTGGACCCTGGAGGCGCCGGAAACAATGAGCAGTTCTTC. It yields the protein CASSLDPGGAGNNEQFF.

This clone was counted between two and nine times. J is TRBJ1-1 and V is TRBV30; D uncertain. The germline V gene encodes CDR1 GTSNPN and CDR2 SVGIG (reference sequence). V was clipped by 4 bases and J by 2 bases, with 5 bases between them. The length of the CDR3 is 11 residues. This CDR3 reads CAWIINTEAFF. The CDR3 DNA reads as TGTGCCTGGATTATAAACACTGAAGCTTTCTTT.

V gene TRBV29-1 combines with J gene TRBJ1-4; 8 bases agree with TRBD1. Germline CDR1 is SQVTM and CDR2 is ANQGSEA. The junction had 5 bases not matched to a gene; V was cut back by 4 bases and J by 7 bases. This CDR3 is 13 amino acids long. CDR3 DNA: TGCAGCGTTGTTGGACAGGGCAGTGAAAAACTGTTTTTT. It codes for CSVVGQGSEKLFF.

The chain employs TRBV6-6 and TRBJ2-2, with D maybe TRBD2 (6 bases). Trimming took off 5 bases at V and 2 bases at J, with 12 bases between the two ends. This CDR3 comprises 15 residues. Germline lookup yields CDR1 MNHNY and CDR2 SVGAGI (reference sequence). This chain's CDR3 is CASSGGLTNTGELFF. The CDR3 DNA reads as TGTGCCAGCAGTGGGGGACTTACCAACACCGGGGAGCTGTTTTTT.

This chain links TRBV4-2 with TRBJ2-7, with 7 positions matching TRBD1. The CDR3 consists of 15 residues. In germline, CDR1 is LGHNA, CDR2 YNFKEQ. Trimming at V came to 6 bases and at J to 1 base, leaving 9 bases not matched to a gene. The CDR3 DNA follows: TGTGCCAGCAGTGTCGGGACAGCAGATTCCTACGAGCAGTACTTC. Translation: CASSVGTADSYEQYF.

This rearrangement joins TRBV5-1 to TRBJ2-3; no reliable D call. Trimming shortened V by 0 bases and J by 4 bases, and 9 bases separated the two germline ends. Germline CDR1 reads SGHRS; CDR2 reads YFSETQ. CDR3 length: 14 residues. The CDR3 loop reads CASSLEDGADTQYF. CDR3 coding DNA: TGCGCCAGCAGCTTGGAAGACGGAGCAGATACGCAGTATTTT.

The CDR3 DNA reads as TGTGCCAGCAGCGCAGCAGGCTCCTTGGGAAACACCATATATTTT. It codes for CASSAAGSLGNTIYF. The chain is built from TRBV9 and TRBJ1-3, with D uncertain. Germline lookup yields CDR1 SGDLS and CDR2 YYNGEE. The CDR3 totals 15 residues. V was pared by 3 bases and J by 4 bases, with 14 bases between. The full variable domain, its missing parts supplied by reference TRBV9 and TRBJ1-3, is DSGVTQTPKHLITATGQRVTLRCSPRSGDLSVYWYQQSLDQGLQFLIQYYNGEERAKGNILERFSAQQFPDLHSELNLSSLELGDSALYFCASSAAGSLGNTIYFGEGSWLTVV.

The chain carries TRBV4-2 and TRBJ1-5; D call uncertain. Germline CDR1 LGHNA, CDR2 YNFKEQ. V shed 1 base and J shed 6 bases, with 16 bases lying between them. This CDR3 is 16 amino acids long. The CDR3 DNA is TGTGCCAGCAGCCAAGTTGGGAGGGTCGGAAGTCAGCCCCAGCATTTT. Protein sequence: CASSQVGRVGSQPQHF.

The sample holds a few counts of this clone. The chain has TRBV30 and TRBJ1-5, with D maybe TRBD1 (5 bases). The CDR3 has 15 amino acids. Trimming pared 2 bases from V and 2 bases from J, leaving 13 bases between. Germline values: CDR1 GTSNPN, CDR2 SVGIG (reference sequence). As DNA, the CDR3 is TGTGCCTGGAGTCCTGGGGCTGAACGCAATCAGCCCCAGCATTTT. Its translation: CAWSPGAERNQPQHF.

CDR3 nucleotides: TGTGCCAGCAGCCATCAGGATCTTTTGAGCTCCTACAATGAGCAGTTCTTC. Encoded protein: CASSHQDLLSSYNEQFF. J is TRBJ2-1 and V is TRBV4-2; D is unclear. Germline-derived CDR1 and CDR2 are LGHNA and YNFKEQ. Trimming removed 3 bases at V and 0 bases at J, with 15 bases between. This CDR3 is built from 17 residues.

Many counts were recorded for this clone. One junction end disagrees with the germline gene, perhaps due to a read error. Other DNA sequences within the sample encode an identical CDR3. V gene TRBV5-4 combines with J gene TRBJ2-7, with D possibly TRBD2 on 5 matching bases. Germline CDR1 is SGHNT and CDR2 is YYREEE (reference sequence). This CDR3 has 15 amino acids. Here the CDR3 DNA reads TGCGCCAGCAGCCACGAAGCCGGGAATCATGCCGAGCAGTACTTC. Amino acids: CASSHEAGNHAEQYF.

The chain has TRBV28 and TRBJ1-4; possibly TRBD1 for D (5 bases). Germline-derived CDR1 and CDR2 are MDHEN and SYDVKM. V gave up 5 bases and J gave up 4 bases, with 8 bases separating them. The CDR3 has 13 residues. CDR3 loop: CASSPGLNEKLFF. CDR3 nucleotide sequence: TGTGCCAGCAGTCCAGGGCTTAATGAAAAACTGTTTTTT. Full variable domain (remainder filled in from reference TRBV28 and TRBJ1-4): DVKVTQSSRYLVKRTGEKVFLECVQDMDHENMFWYRQDPGLGLRLIYFSYDVKMKEKGDIPEGYSVSREKKERFSLILESASTNQTSMYLCASSPGLNEKLFFGSGTQLSVL.

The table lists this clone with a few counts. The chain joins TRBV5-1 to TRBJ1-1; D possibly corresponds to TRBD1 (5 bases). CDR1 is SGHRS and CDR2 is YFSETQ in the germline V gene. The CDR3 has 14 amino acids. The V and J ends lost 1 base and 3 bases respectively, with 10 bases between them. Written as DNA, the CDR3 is TGCGCCAGCAGCTTGCTTGGAGGGGACACTGAAGCTTTCTTT. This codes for CASSLLGGDTEAFF.

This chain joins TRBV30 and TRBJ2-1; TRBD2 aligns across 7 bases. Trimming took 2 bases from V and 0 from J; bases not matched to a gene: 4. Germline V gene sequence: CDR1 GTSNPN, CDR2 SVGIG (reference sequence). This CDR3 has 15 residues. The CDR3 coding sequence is TGTGCCTGGAGTCGACTAGCCCTCTCCTACAATGAGCAGTTCTTC. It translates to CAWSRLALSYNEQFF.

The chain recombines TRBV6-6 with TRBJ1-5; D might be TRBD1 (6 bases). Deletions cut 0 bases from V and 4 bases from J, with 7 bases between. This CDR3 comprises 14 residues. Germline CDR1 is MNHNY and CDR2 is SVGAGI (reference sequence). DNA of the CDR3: TGTGCCAGCAGTTACTCGCAGGGGAATCAGCCCCAGCATTTT. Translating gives CASSYSQGNQPQHF.

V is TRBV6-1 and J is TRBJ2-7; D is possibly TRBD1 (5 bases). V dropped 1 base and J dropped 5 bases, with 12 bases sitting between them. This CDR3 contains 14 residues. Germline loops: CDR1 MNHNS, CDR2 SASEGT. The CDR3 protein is CASSEVGREDEQYF. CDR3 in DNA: TGTGCCAGCAGTGAAGTAGGCAGGGAAGACGAGCAGTACTTC.

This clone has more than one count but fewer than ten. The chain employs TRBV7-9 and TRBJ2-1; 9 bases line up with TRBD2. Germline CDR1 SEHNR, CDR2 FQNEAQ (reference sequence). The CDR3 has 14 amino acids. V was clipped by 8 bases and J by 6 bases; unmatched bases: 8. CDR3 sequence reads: CASVLAGFANEQFF. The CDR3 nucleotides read TGTGCCAGCGTTCTAGCGGGATTCGCCAATGAGCAGTTCTTC.

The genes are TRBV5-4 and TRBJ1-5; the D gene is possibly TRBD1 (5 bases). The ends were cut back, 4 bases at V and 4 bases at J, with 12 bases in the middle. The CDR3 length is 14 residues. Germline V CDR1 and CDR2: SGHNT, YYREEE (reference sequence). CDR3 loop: CASSVDRKNQPQHF. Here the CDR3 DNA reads TGTGCCAGCAGCGTAGACAGAAAAAATCAGCCCCAGCATTTT.

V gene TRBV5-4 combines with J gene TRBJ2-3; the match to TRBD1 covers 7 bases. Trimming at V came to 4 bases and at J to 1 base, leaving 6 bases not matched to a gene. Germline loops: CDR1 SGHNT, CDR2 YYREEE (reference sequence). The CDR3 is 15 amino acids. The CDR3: CASSIDRDGTDTQYF. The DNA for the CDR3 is TGTGCCAGCAGCATAGACAGGGATGGCACAGATACGCAGTATTTT.

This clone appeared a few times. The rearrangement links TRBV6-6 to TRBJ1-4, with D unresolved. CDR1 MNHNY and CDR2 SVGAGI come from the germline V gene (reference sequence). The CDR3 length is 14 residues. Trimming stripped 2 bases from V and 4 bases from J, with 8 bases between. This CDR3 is CASSYGGDNEKLFF. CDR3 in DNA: TGTGCCAGCAGTTACGGCGGTGATAATGAAAAACTGTTTTTT.

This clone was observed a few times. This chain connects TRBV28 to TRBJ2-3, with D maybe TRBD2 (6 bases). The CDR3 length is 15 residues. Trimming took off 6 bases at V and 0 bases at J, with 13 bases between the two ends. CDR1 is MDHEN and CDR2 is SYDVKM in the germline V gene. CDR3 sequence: CASSPASVSTDTQYF. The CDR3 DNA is TGTGCCAGCAGCCCTGCTAGCGTTAGCACAGATACGCAGTATTTT.

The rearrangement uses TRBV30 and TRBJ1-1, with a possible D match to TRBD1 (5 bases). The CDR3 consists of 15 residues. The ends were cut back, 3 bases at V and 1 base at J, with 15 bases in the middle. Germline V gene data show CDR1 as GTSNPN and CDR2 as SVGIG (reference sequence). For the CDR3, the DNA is TGTGCCTGGAGAGCTTTTGGACACCAGAACACTGAAGCTTTCTTT. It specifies CAWRAFGHQNTEAFF.

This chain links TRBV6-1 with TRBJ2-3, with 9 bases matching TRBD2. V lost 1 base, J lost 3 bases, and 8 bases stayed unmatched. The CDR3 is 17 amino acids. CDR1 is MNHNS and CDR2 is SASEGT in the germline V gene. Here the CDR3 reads CASSEVWREGLTDTQYF. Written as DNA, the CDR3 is TGTGCCAGCAGTGAAGTATGGCGGGAGGGCCTAACAGATACGCAGTATTTT.

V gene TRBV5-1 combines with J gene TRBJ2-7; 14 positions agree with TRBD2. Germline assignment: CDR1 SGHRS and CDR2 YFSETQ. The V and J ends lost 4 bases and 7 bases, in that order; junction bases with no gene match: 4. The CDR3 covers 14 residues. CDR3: CASSQRTSGREQYF. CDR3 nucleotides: TGCGCCAGCAGCCAAAGGACTAGCGGGAGGGAGCAGTACTTC.

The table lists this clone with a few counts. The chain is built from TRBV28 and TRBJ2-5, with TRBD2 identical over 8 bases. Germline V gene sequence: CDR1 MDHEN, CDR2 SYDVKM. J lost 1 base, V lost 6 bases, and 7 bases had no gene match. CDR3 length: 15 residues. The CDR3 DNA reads TGTGCCAGCAGAATCCTCCGGGGGGGCCAAGAGACCCAGTACTTC. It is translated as CASRILRGGQETQYF.